This TCR beta chain is drawn from a study of blood T cell repertoires in COVID-19. Study-level background: The United States, Italy and Spain were the sources of the acute and convalescent COVID-19 samples. Sources were T cells, B-cell-depleted T cells, or PBMCs; the material itself was cDNA or gDNA.

Per the original methods: Cell counts per sample came from amplifying reference gene primers. TCRdb's table, derived via immunoSEQ multiplex PCR, lists solely in-frame clones and lacks some. V and J calls and clone size are copied from that table; D and trimming were computed from the DNA. The repertoire consists of around 180,000 clones, with roughly 80% occurring once and the leading ten covering under 5.5%. From germline, CDR1 is LGHNA and CDR2 YSLEER. V was pared by 4 bases and J by 0 bases, with 6 bases between. The CDR3 contains 13 residues. This chain connects TRBV4-3 to TRBJ1-1; D unresolved. The source material was peripheral blood. The receptor comes from a woman in her 30s with acute or convalescent COVID-19. CDR3 coding DNA: TGCGCCAGCAGCCGCGAATTGAACACTGAAGCTTTCTTT. Its protein is CASSRELNTEAFF.